The TCR beta chain described here comes from a study of control samples from healthy donors and cancer patients. This table comes from immunoSEQ multiplex PCR, and its TCRdb copy is limited to in-frame clones, with some not included. The table records roughly 100,000 clones, roughly 90% of them present only once. V shed 6 bases and J 3 bases; nucleotides not matched to a gene: 6. Germline CDR1 SEHNR, CDR2 FQNEAQ (reference sequence). The CDR3 extends over 14 amino acids. Material for sequencing was PBMCs. The chain uses TRBV7-9 and TRBJ2-3, with TRBD2 matching 7 bases. The clonotype originates from a man aged 55 to 70 with lung cancer. The CDR3 here is CASSGGVGTDTQYF. In DNA, the CDR3 is TGTGCCAGCAGTGGGGGGGTAGGGACAGATACGCAGTATTTT. Complete variable domain (other parts from reference TRBV7-9 and TRBJ2-3): DTGVSQNPRHKITKRGQNVTFRCDPISEHNRLYWYRQTLGQGPEFLTYFQNEAQLEKSRLLSDRFSAERPKGSFSTLEIQRTEQGDSAMYLCASSGGVGTDTQYFGPGTRLTVL.